A selection of T cell receptor beta chains follows, all from one sample in a study of OX40 agonist ivuxolimab in advanced cancers. Libraries were prepared by immunoSEQ multiplex PCR; TCRdb keeps only in-frame clonotypes and omits some of them. The data contain about 5,600 clones, about two thirds of them seen just once; the ten biggest clones take up roughly 67%. Specimen: CD4+ or CD8+ T cells sorted from blood, collected in a trial of the OX40 agonist ivuxolimab. Every receptor here comes from an adult with an advanced solid tumor such as melanoma, head and neck, liver or kidney cancer. Both conserved end residues are part of each CDR3. A D gene is named only where the DNA matches it firmly. The size of a clone is reported for some rows only, either as once, few or many, or as a class for expanded clones.

NA | TRBJ2-7 | TRBD2 | TRBV25-1 | CASSSPLAGRGYEQYF | TGTGCCAGCAGCTCTCCCTTAGCGGGGAGAGGTTACGAGCAGTACTTC
few | TRBJ2-7 | TRBD2 | TRBV7-4 | CASSSGGAYEQYF | TGTGCCAGCTCTAGCGGGGGGGCCTACGAGCAGTACTTC
NA | TRBJ1-1 | NA | TRBV20-1 | CSARPTEAFF | TGCAGTGCTCGGCCCACTGAAGCTTTCTTT
NA | TRBJ2-1 | NA | TRBV7-2 | CASSLRESYNEQFF | TGTGCCAGCAGCTTACGGGAATCCTACAATGAGCAGTTCTTC
NA | TRBJ1-1 | TRBD1 | TRBV5-1 | CASSRRDSVRNTEAFF | TGCGCCAGCAGCCGTCGGGACAGTGTGAGAAACACTGAAGCTTTCTTT
NA | TRBJ2-1 | TRBD2 | TRBV7-9 | CASSLEAGGGGLRQFF | TGTGCCAGCAGCTTGGAAGCGGGAGGAGGCGGATTGAGACAGTTCTTC
NA | TRBJ1-5 | NA | TRBV4-3 | CASSQDRGEARPQHF | TGCGCCAGCAGCCAAGATCGTGGGGAAGCTCGGCCCCAGCATTTT
many | TRBJ1-5 | NA | TRBV28 | CASSLAARRPQHF | TGTGCCAGCAGTTTAGCCGCGAGACGGCCCCAGCATTTT
NA | TRBJ1-1 | TRBD1 | TRBV27 | CASSIGTVNTEAFF | TGTGCCAGCAGTATCGGGACAGTGAACACTGAAGCTTTCTTT
NA | TRBJ2-1 | NA | TRBV7-9 | CASSPKGTGNEQFF | TGTGCCAGCAGCCCAAAGGGAACTGGCAATGAGCAGTTCTTC
NA | TRBJ2-5 | NA | TRBV19 | CASSSRGSETQYF | TGTGCCAGTAGTAGTCGGGGTTCAGAGACCCAGTACTTC
few | TRBJ2-7 | TRBD1 | TRBV7-9 | CASSAGTGRGYEQYF | TGTGCCAGCAGCGCCGGGACAGGGAGAGGCTACGAGCAGTACTTC
NA | TRBJ1-1 | NA | TRBV11-2 | CASSLDPRGLNTEAFF | TGTGCCAGCAGCTTAGACCCCCGGGGGCTGAACACTGAAGCTTTCTTT
NA | TRBJ2-5 | NA | TRBV7-2 | CASSSPAGGETQYF | TGTGCCAGCAGCTCCCCTGCCGGGGGTGAGACCCAGTACTTC
once | TRBJ2-7 | TRBD2 | TRBV5-5 | CASSSGGAYEQYF | TGTGCCAGCTCTAGCGGGGGGGCCTACGAGCAGTACTTC
NA | TRBJ2-7 | TRBD2 | TRBV7-2 | CASSFSGGTYEQYF | TGTGCCAGCAGCTTTAGCGGGGGCACCTACGAGCAGTACTTC
many | TRBJ2-7 | NA | TRBV10-3 | CAISESKTGSGHEQYF | TGTGCCATCAGTGAGTCAAAAACAGGGTCTGGTCACGAGCAGTACTTC
NA | TRBJ2-7 | NA | TRBV5-6 | CASSLGRTYEQYF | TGTGCCAGCAGCTTGGGGCGGACCTACGAGCAGTACTTC
NA | TRBJ2-2 | NA | TRBV11-2 | CASSKWGRVSTGELFF | TGTGCCAGCAGCAAATGGGGCAGGGTCTCCACCGGGGAGCTGTTTTTT
NA | TRBJ2-5 | TRBD1 | TRBV27 | CASTGLQGETQYF | TGTGCCAGCACGGGGCTACAGGGGGAGACCCAGTACTTC
NA | TRBJ2-1 | NA | TRBV6-5 | CASTQKSGTYNEQFF | TGTGCCAGCACTCAAAAGAGCGGAACCTACAATGAGCAGTTCTTC
few | TRBJ2-5 | NA | TRBV10-2 | CASSLDYQETQYF | TGCGCCAGCTCCCTGGACTACCAAGAGACCCAGTACTTC
NA | TRBJ2-7 | NA | TRBV28 | CASSRGDGSQEQYF | TGTGCCAGCAGCCGGGGAGACGGGAGTCAAGAGCAGTACTTC
NA | TRBJ2-3 | TRBD2 | TRBV12-5 | CASGWTSGGRTDTQYF | TGTGCTAGTGGCTGGACTAGCGGGGGCCGCACAGATACGCAGTATTTT
NA | TRBJ2-3 | NA | TRBV9 | CASSVGDFLFTDTQYF | TGTGCCAGCAGCGTAGGAGATTTCCTTTTCACAGATACGCAGTATTTT
NA | TRBJ1-4 | NA | TRBV5-1 | CASSDRLNEKLFF | TGCGCCAGCAGCGACAGGTTAAATGAAAAACTGTTTTTT
NA | TRBJ2-7 | NA | TRBV5-1 | CASRRGYEQYF | TGCGCCAGCCGAAGGGGCTACGAGCAGTACTTC
NA | TRBJ2-3 | TRBD1 | TRBV27 | CASSLYTGGTDTQYF | TGTGCCAGCAGTTTGTACACAGGGGGCACAGATACGCAGTATTTT
NA | TRBJ2-7 | NA | TRBV27 | CASSLAPTDYEQYF | TGTGCCAGCAGTTTAGCGCCGACAGACTACGAGCAGTACTTC
NA | TRBJ2-7 | TRBD2 | TRBV5-6 | CASTSGSSYEQYF | TGTGCCAGCACGAGCGGGAGCTCCTACGAGCAGTACTTC
NA | TRBJ2-7 | NA | TRBV6-1 | CAISESKTGSGHEQYF | TGTGCCATCAGTGAGTCAAAAACAGGGTCTGGTCACGAGCAGTACTTC
NA | TRBJ2-3 | NA | TRBV4-3 | CASSQEVRGGADTQYF | TGCGCCAGCAGCCAAGAAGTACGGGGTGGGGCAGATACGCAGTATTTT
NA | TRBJ2-1 | NA | TRBV10-3 | CAISDGRHDTYNEQFF | TGTGCCATCAGTGATGGACGACACGATACCTACAATGAGCAGTTCTTC
NA | TRBJ2-1 | TRBD1 | TRBV9 | CASSVVQGAVNEQFF | TGTGCCAGCAGCGTAGTGCAGGGGGCGGTCAATGAGCAGTTCTTC
NA | TRBJ1-4 | NA | TRBV7-2 | CASSARLDEKLFF | TGTGCCAGCAGCGCTAGGTTAGATGAAAAACTGTTTTTT
few | TRBJ2-5 | NA | TRBV9 | CASSEQASHMETQYF | TGTGCCAGCAGTGAACAGGCCAGCCACATGGAGACCCAGTACTTC
NA | TRBJ2-6 | NA | TRBV27 | CASCSWDGANVLTF | TGTGCCAGCTGTAGTTGGGATGGGGCCAACGTCCTGACTTTC
medium-sized | TRBJ2-7 | TRBD2 | TRBV7-6 | CASSSGGAYEQYF | TGTGCCAGCTCTAGCGGGGGGGCCTACGAGCAGTACTTC
NA | TRBJ2-1 | NA | TRBV19 | CASSTPRGGREQFF | TGTGCCAGTAGTACGCCAAGGGGGGGACGGGAGCAGTTCTTC
NA | TRBJ2-7 | NA | TRBV5-8 | CASSWLADEQYF | TGTGCCAGCAGCTGGCTGGCGGACGAGCAGTACTTC
NA | TRBJ1-1 | TRBD1 | TRBV6-6 | CASSFPGQEAFF | TGTGCCAGCAGTTTCCCGGGACAGGAAGCTTTCTTT
NA | TRBJ1-5 | NA | TRBV27 | CASSLKGGRPQHF | TGTGCCAGCAGTTTAAAGGGTGGCAGGCCCCAGCATTTT
few | TRBJ1-5 | TRBD1 | TRBV9 | CASGHTGVRNQPQHF | TGTGCCTCCGGCCACACAGGGGTTCGGAATCAGCCCCAGCATTTT
NA | TRBJ2-7 | NA | TRBV13 | CASSTIENEQYF | TGTGCCAGCAGCACCATCGAGAACGAGCAGTACTTC
NA | TRBJ2-5 | TRBD1 | TRBV4-3 | CASSQAGTVQETQYF | TGCGCCAGCAGCCAGGCCGGGACAGTCCAAGAGACCCAGTACTTC
NA | TRBJ2-6 | NA | TRBV7-9 | CASSSYRAGANVLTF | TGTGCCAGCAGCTCCTACAGGGCTGGGGCCAACGTCCTGACTTTC
NA | TRBJ2-1 | TRBD2 | TRBV29-1 | CSADRTSARSSYNEQFF | TGCAGCGCTGACCGCACTAGCGCTCGAAGCTCCTACAATGAGCAGTTCTTC
NA | TRBJ2-1 | TRBD2 | TRBV11-2 | CASSFTSRGLAVYNEQFF | TGTGCCAGCAGCTTTACTTCAAGGGGACTAGCGGTCTACAATGAGCAGTTCTTC
few | TRBJ2-3 | TRBD2 | TRBV4-1 | CASSPLEREGDTQYF | TGCGCCAGCAGCCCTTTGGAGCGGGAGGGGGATACGCAGTATTTT
NA | TRBJ2-7 | TRBD2 | TRBV19 | CASSIGGTSGSYEQYF | TGTGCCAGTAGTATAGGGGGGACTAGCGGGAGCTACGAGCAGTACTTC
NA | TRBJ2-7 | NA | TRBV13 | CASSLEGPPYEQYF | TGTGCCAGCAGCTTAGAGGGACCCCCATACGAGCAGTACTTC